The present TCR beta chain was sequenced within a study of shared clonotypes between healthy human individuals. Assay used: immunoSEQ multiplex PCR; TCRdb lists only in-frame clones, some missing. The sample includes about 1.9 million clones, 85% to 95% seen only once; the top ten take 1.5% to 2%. Study-level points and caveats: Non-shared clonotypes displayed generation probabilities falling below those of clonotypes present in all four donors.

It was CD45RO-negative cells, positively selected for CCR7, that made up naive CD8 cells, with terminally differentiated effector memory CD45RA+ cells excluded. The V gene end was trimmed by 4 bases and the J gene end by 6 bases; junction bases not matched to a gene: 10. The CDR3 loop spans 16 amino acids. Germline assignment: CDR1 MDHEN and CDR2 SYDVKM. Comment on this clone: Antigen: not known.

The chain employs TRBV28 and TRBJ2-3, with 10 nucleotides matching TRBD2. Sequenced: naive CD8+ T cells from PBMCs. The clonotype was recovered from a man aged 18-30 years in good health. Some clones in this sample may be carry-over from other donors' samples. The CDR3 loop is CASSSRTSGRGDTQYF. The CDR3 DNA reads as TGTGCCAGCAGTTCTCGGACTAGCGGAAGAGGGGATACGCAGTATTTT. The full variable domain, its missing parts supplied by reference TRBV28 and TRBJ2-3, is DVKVTQSSRYLVKRTGEKVFLECVQDMDHENMFWYRQDPGLGLRLIYFSYDVKMKEKGDIPEGYSVSREKKERFSLILESASTNQTSMYLCASSSRTSGRGDTQYFGPGTRLTVL.